Below are 20 T cell receptor beta chains sequenced from a single sample in a study of CD8 T cells in Susac syndrome. It was with random hexamers that about 0.45 to 1 ug RNA was reverse transcribed. TCRdb re-derived calls from the immunoSEQ multiplex PCR reads in MiXCR, one entry per CDR3 protein. Counted here are about 150,000 distinct CDR3 sequences, roughly 95% occurring once; the ten biggest clones make up approximately 0.12%. Sequenced input: CD4+ T cells from PBMCs. The receptors were sampled from a human donor with Susac syndrome.

Only one count was recorded for this clonotype. The chain has TRBV29-1 and TRBJ2-7; 8 nucleotides match TRBD2. The CDR3 is made up of 14 amino acids. After removal of 3 bases from V and 1 base from J, the junction contained 5 bases not matched to a gene. Germline V CDR1 and CDR2: SQVTM, ANQGSEA. This chain's CDR3 is CSVEASGRSYEQYF. The DNA for the CDR3 is TGCAGCGTTGAGGCCAGCGGGAGATCCTACGAGCAGTACTTC.

In its sample, this clonotype was seen once. The chain carries TRBV30 and TRBJ1-2; 7 bases are a match to TRBD1. This CDR3 is 14 amino acids long. Trimming removed 6 bases from V and 5 bases from J; junction bases left unmatched: 12. In germline, CDR1 is GTSNPN, CDR2 SVGIG (reference sequence). This CDR3 is CACPYRGLGYGYTF. The CDR3 nucleotides read TGTGCCTGCCCGTACAGGGGTCTTGGGTATGGCTACACCTTC.

The chain recombines TRBV15 with TRBJ1-5; 7 nucleotides match TRBD1. Germline V lookup: CDR1 LNHNV, CDR2 YYDKDF (reference sequence). Losses at the gene ends were 8 bases for V and 2 bases for J; bases not matched to a gene: 9. This CDR3 has 15 residues. The CDR3 DNA sequence: TGTGCCACCCGCCGGGACAGCTCAGGCAATCAGCCCCAGCATTTT. This codes for CATRRDSSGNQPQHF. Looking up the rest from reference TRBV15 and TRBJ1-5 gives the full variable domain: DAMVIQNPRYQVTQFGKPVTLSCSQTLNHNVMYWYQQKSSQAPKLLFHYYDKDFNNEADTPDNFQSRRPNTSFCFLDIRSPGLGDTAMYLCATRRDSSGNQPQHFGDGTRLSIL.

The chain is built from TRBV29-1 and TRBJ2-5; TRBD1 matches at 7 bases. CDR1 SQVTM and CDR2 ANQGSEA come from the germline V gene. V lost 7 bases to trimming and J lost 4 bases; unmatched junction nucleotides: 9. This CDR3 contains 13 residues. This CDR3 is CSARQGNRETQYF. The CDR3 nucleotides are TGCAGCGCCCGACAGGGAAATCGAGAGACCCAGTACTTC.

The chain has TRBV9 and TRBJ1-4, with 8 bases that match TRBD1. The CDR3 has 15 amino acids. Losses at the gene ends were 0 bases for V and 7 bases for J; bases not matched to a gene: 5. CDR1 SGDLS and CDR2 YYNGEE come from the germline V gene. CDR3 loop: CASSVEDREGEKLFF. The CDR3 coding sequence is TGTGCCAGCAGCGTAGAGGACAGGGAAGGTGAAAAACTGTTTTTT.

This clonotype came up once. The rearrangement links TRBV5-4 to TRBJ2-1; perhaps TRBD2 as D (7 bases). This CDR3 comprises 15 residues. Germline V gives CDR1 SGHNT, CDR2 YYREEE (reference sequence). V lost 0 bases, J lost 8 bases, and 15 bases lay in between. Here the CDR3 reads CASSLGGGTRDEQFF. As DNA, the CDR3 is TGTGCCAGCAGCTTGGGGGGGGGCACACGGGATGAGCAGTTCTTC.

The chain uses TRBV2 and TRBJ2-7; 8 positions agree with TRBD1. The CDR3 runs 16 residues. Germline values: CDR1 SNHLY, CDR2 FYNNEI. V gave up 4 bases and J gave up 3 bases; unmatched junction bases: 11. The CDR3: CASSVSGGGQGYEQYF. CDR3 bases: TGTGCCAGCAGTGTCAGTGGTGGCGGACAGGGCTACGAGCAGTACTTC.

V gene TRBV12-5 combines with J gene TRBJ1-6; D is uncertain. The CDR3 consists of 12 residues. Trimming stripped 11 bases from V and 7 bases from J, with 12 bases between. From germline, CDR1 is LGHNT and CDR2 FRNRAP. CDR3 sequence: CAERPRNSPLHF. The CDR3 nucleotides are TGTGCTGAAAGACCGAGAAATTCACCCCTCCACTTT.

The chain combines TRBV15 with TRBJ2-3, with a possible D match to TRBD2 (5 bases). The CDR3 spans 13 residues. Deletions cut 5 bases from V and 1 base from J, with 7 bases between. Germline-derived CDR1 and CDR2 are LNHNV and YYDKDF (reference sequence). The CDR3 is CATSHGGTDTQYF. In nucleotides, the CDR3 is TGTGCCACCAGCCACGGGGGCACAGATACGCAGTATTTT. Complete variable domain (other parts from reference TRBV15 and TRBJ2-3): DAMVIQNPRYQVTQFGKPVTLSCSQTLNHNVMYWYQQKSSQAPKLLFHYYDKDFNNEADTPDNFQSRRPNTSFCFLDIRSPGLGDTAMYLCATSHGGTDTQYFGPGTRLTVL.

The chain employs TRBV15 and TRBJ2-3; D not resolved. The V gene's germline CDR1 is LNHNV and CDR2 YYDKDF (reference sequence). The germline V and J ends were trimmed by 3 bases and 6 bases, with 10 bases remaining between them. The CDR3 contains 13 residues. The CDR3 here is CATSRGNLDTQYF. The CDR3 DNA is TGTGCCACCAGCAGGGGGAATTTGGATACGCAGTATTTT.

This chain links TRBV9 with TRBJ2-1; 9 bases align to TRBD1. With 4 bases clipped from V and 6 bases from J, the junction kept 11 bases outside the gene matches. The CDR3 totals 16 residues. From germline, CDR1 is SGDLS and CDR2 YYNGEE. The CDR3 nucleotides read TGTGCCAGCAGCCCTGATTCGGGACAGGGCGTCAATGAGCAGTTCTTC. It is translated as CASSPDSGQGVNEQFF.

The chain recombines TRBV20-1 with TRBJ2-7, with 7 bases lining up with TRBD1. The CDR3 sequence is 15 residues long. Looked up from germline, CDR1 is DFQATT and CDR2 is SNEGSKA (reference sequence). J lost 3 bases, V lost 4 bases, and 12 bases had no gene match. The CDR3 here is CSAKAPQGFGYEQYF. CDR3 nucleotide sequence: TGCAGTGCTAAGGCCCCACAGGGGTTCGGCTACGAGCAGTACTTC.

The rearrangement joins TRBV6-6 to TRBJ1-1, with a weak D call TRBD1 (6 bases). V lost 6 bases to trimming and J lost 2 bases, with 10 bases between them. Germline loops: CDR1 MNHNY, CDR2 SVGAGI (reference sequence). The CDR3 length is 13 residues. This chain's CDR3 is CASSRQVNTEAFF. The CDR3 coding sequence is TGTGCCAGCAGCCGACAGGTTAACACTGAAGCTTTCTTT.

The J gene is TRBJ2-5, the V gene TRBV7-9, with 9 positions matching TRBD2. The CDR3 length is 13 residues. The V segment lost 5 bases and the J segment 3 bases; nucleotides outside the gene matches: 1. Germline V CDR1 and CDR2: SEHNR, FQNEAQ (reference sequence). CDR3 DNA: TGTGCCAGCAGCCCTAGCGGGGAAGAGACCCAGTACTTC. Translation gives CASSPSGEETQYF.

The rearrangement joins TRBV3-1 to TRBJ1-5; possible D gene TRBD1, 5 bases. Per the germline V gene, CDR1 is LGHDT and CDR2 is YNNKEL (reference sequence). The ends were cut back, 6 bases at V and 6 bases at J, with 12 bases in the middle. The CDR3 covers 13 residues. The CDR3 sequence is CASSGAPGQPQHF. DNA of the CDR3: TGTGCCAGCAGTGGGGCTCCGGGTCAGCCCCAGCATTTT.

V gene TRBV30 combines with J gene TRBJ1-5; weak D call: TRBD1 (6 bases). The germline CDR1 and CDR2 sequences are GTSNPN and SVGIG (reference sequence). The CDR3 is 15 residues long. V was pared by 0 bases and J by 0 bases, with 9 bases between. CDR3 coding DNA: TGTGCCTGGAGTGTAGGGGGATATAGCAATCAGCCCCAGCATTTT. Translating gives CAWSVGGYSNQPQHF.

The DNA for the CDR3 is TGCAGTGCTAGATGGGGCGGGGGCGTGTATCGGGAGCAGTTCTTC. Protein product: CSARWGGGVYREQFF. The genes are TRBV20-1 and TRBJ2-1; tentative D call: TRBD2 (7 bases). V was pared by 2 bases and J by 10 bases, with 21 bases between. There are 15 residues in the CDR3. CDR1 and CDR2 from the germline V gene are DFQATT and SNEGSKA (reference sequence).

This chain connects TRBV7-9 to TRBJ2-1, with 13 bases fitting TRBD2. CDR1 and CDR2 from the germline V gene are SEHNR and FQNEAQ (reference sequence). Unmatched junction bases numbered 11, after V lost 3 bases and J lost 3 bases. This CDR3 comprises 19 residues. CDR3 region: CASSFGGLAGARLYNEQFF. As DNA, the CDR3 is TGTGCCAGCAGCTTTGGCGGACTAGCGGGAGCCCGCCTCTACAATGAGCAGTTCTTC.

The gene calls are TRBV24-1 and TRBJ2-6; D uncertain. The CDR3 has 14 amino acids. Germline loops: CDR1 KGHDR, CDR2 SFDVKD. The ends were cut back, 4 bases at V and 6 bases at J, with 9 bases in the middle. The CDR3: CATSDPVSANVLTF. The CDR3 nucleotides are TGTGCCACCAGTGACCCTGTCTCGGCCAACGTCCTGACTTTC.

The V gene is TRBV5-4, the J gene TRBJ1-1, with D perhaps matching TRBD1 (5 bases). Trimming cost V 0 bases and J 3 bases, with 9 bases left between them. From germline, CDR1 is SGHNT and CDR2 YYREEE (reference sequence). The CDR3 is 14 residues long. CDR3 loop: CASSLAREYTEAFF. Written as DNA, the CDR3 is TGTGCCAGCAGCTTGGCCAGGGAGTACACTGAAGCTTTCTTT.